This is a list of T cell receptor beta chains from one sample in a study of T-cell reconstitution after alpha-beta-depleted transplantation in children. TCRdb ran MiXCR on the PCR reads and lists one entry per CDR3 protein. Of about 640,000 distinct CDR3 sequences in the sample, around a sixth are singletons; the top ten hold about 1.1%. This material consisted of PBMCs from the stem cell graft donor, taken from the stem cell graft. Every receptor here comes from a human donor who donated a stem cell graft to a child with acute myeloid leukemia. The CDR3 runs from the conserved cysteine through the conserved F or W. The order of the fields is D gene, J gene, clone size, V gene, CDR3 DNA, CDR3 protein. The D gene is left open where the match is weak. Clone size appears in some rows only: once, few, many, or a class for an expanded clone.

d_gene: TRBD1
j_gene: TRBJ2-6
abundance: -
v_gene: TRBV9
CDR3nt: TGTGCCAGCAGCGACCTACAGGGGAAGTCTAGGTCTGGGGCCAACGTCCTGACTTTC
CDR3aa: CASSDLQGKSRSGANVLTF

d_gene: TRBD1
j_gene: TRBJ1-4
abundance: -
v_gene: TRBV7-2
CDR3nt: TGTGCCAGCAGCCCACCGGACAGGGGGGCAACTAATGAAAAACTGTTTTTT
CDR3aa: CASSPPDRGATNEKLFF

d_gene: -
j_gene: TRBJ2-2
abundance: -
v_gene: TRBV5-1
CDR3nt: TGCGCCAGCCGACCCGGGATAGGGAACACCGGGGAGCTGTTTTTT
CDR3aa: CASRPGIGNTGELFF

d_gene: TRBD1
j_gene: TRBJ2-3
abundance: few
v_gene: TRBV12-3/TRBV12-4
CDR3nt: TGTGCCAGCAGCTACGATACCACAGGGGTTAGAGATACGCAGTATTTT
CDR3aa: CASSYDTTGVRDTQYF

d_gene: -
j_gene: TRBJ1-5
abundance: many
v_gene: TRBV7-2
CDR3nt: TGTGCCAGCAGCATAGGGGGACGAATGCCCCAGCATTTT
CDR3aa: CASSIGGRMPQHF

d_gene: -
j_gene: TRBJ1-3
abundance: few
v_gene: TRBV25-1
CDR3nt: TGTGCCAGCGGGGGCCCATCTGGAAACACCATATATTTT
CDR3aa: CASGGPSGNTIYF

d_gene: -
j_gene: TRBJ2-7
abundance: many
v_gene: TRBV7-2
CDR3nt: TGTGCCAGCAGCTTAATCCCGGGGGCAGGCAACGAGCAGTACTTC
CDR3aa: CASSLIPGAGNEQYF

d_gene: -
j_gene: TRBJ1-1
abundance: -
v_gene: TRBV24-1
CDR3nt: TGTGCCACCAGTGAAGGAAGAAGGACTGAAGCTTTCTTT
CDR3aa: CATSEGRRTEAFF

d_gene: TRBD1
j_gene: TRBJ1-2
abundance: many
v_gene: TRBV24-1
CDR3nt: TGTGCCACTACGGACGGGACAGGAGGGAGCTATGGCTACACCTTC
CDR3aa: CATTDGTGGSYGYTF

d_gene: TRBD2
j_gene: TRBJ2-3
abundance: -
v_gene: TRBV11-1
CDR3nt: TGTGCCAGCAGCTTAGCTACTAGGCTAGCGGGGATGGGAGATACGCAGTATTTT
CDR3aa: CASSLATRLAGMGDTQYF

d_gene: -
j_gene: TRBJ2-1
abundance: many
v_gene: TRBV29-1
CDR3nt: TGCAGCGGGGGGCGGGCAGGAACGGAGTTCTTC
CDR3aa: CSGGRAGTEFF

d_gene: TRBD2
j_gene: TRBJ2-7
abundance: few
v_gene: TRBV20-1
CDR3nt: TGCAGTGCTAGAGGCCTTCTAGCGGCGGGGGGTTCCTTCTACGAGCAGTACTTC
CDR3aa: CSARGLLAAGGSFYEQYF

d_gene: -
j_gene: TRBJ2-7
abundance: many
v_gene: TRBV20-1
CDR3nt: TGCAGTGCTGGGGGGGACAGCCTGTACGAGCAGTACTTC
CDR3aa: CSAGGDSLYEQYF

d_gene: -
j_gene: TRBJ1-2
abundance: -
v_gene: TRBV3-1
CDR3nt: TGTGCCAGCAGCCAATCGATGGGCTACACCTTC
CDR3aa: CASSQSMGYTF

d_gene: TRBD2
j_gene: TRBJ2-2
abundance: -
v_gene: TRBV5-1
CDR3nt: TGCGCCAGCAGCCGGGAGGAGGTTTACACCGGGGAGCTGTTTTTT
CDR3aa: CASSREEVYTGELFF

d_gene: -
j_gene: TRBJ2-7
abundance: few
v_gene: TRBV29-1
CDR3nt: TGCAGCGTTGCCCTCTACGAGCAGTACTTC
CDR3aa: CSVALYEQYF

d_gene: -
j_gene: TRBJ1-4
abundance: -
v_gene: TRBV25-1
CDR3nt: TGTGCCAGCAGTGCTGGGAATAGAGGTGAAAAACTGTTTTTT
CDR3aa: CASSAGNRGEKLFF

d_gene: TRBD1
j_gene: TRBJ2-7
abundance: many
v_gene: TRBV20-1
CDR3nt: TGCAGTGCTGGGGACAGGGGGGGCTACGAGCAGTACTTC
CDR3aa: CSAGDRGGYEQYF

d_gene: -
j_gene: TRBJ1-1
abundance: -
v_gene: TRBV7-2
CDR3nt: TGTGCCAGCAGCTTAGGGGGAGGGGGGGGTCGGACTGAAGCTTTCTTT
CDR3aa: CASSLGGGGGRTEAFF

d_gene: -
j_gene: TRBJ2-3
abundance: many
v_gene: TRBV20-1
CDR3nt: TGCAGTGTTGCGTCCCTAGTCGGTCGGAGCACAGATACGCAGTATTTT
CDR3aa: CSVASLVGRSTDTQYF

d_gene: -
j_gene: TRBJ2-3
abundance: -
v_gene: TRBV7-3
CDR3nt: TGTGCCAGCAGCCCGACGGCAGGGCGCACAGATACGCAGTATTTT
CDR3aa: CASSPTAGRTDTQYF

d_gene: TRBD1
j_gene: TRBJ2-5
abundance: few
v_gene: TRBV7-9
CDR3nt: TGTGCCAGCAGCTTAAATACAGGGGGGCAAGAGACCCAGTACTTC
CDR3aa: CASSLNTGGQETQYF

d_gene: TRBD2
j_gene: TRBJ2-1
abundance: -
v_gene: TRBV6-1
CDR3nt: TGTGCCAGCAGTGAAGCTTTAGCGGGGGCCGTATACAATGAGCAGTTCTTC
CDR3aa: CASSEALAGAVYNEQFF

d_gene: TRBD2
j_gene: TRBJ2-1
abundance: many
v_gene: TRBV12-3/TRBV12-4
CDR3nt: TGTGCCAGCAGTCCTAGGACTAGCGGGGGGGCAAACAATGAGCAGTTCTTC
CDR3aa: CASSPRTSGGANNEQFF

d_gene: -
j_gene: TRBJ2-1
abundance: many
v_gene: TRBV29-1
CDR3nt: TGCAGTGTTGGGGGTCCTCCGGCGGCCCATAATGAGCAGTTCTTC
CDR3aa: CSVGGPPAAHNEQFF

d_gene: -
j_gene: TRBJ2-7
abundance: many
v_gene: TRBV5-1
CDR3nt: TGCGCCAGCAGCTTGGACAATCGGTCCGAGCAGTACTTC
CDR3aa: CASSLDNRSEQYF

d_gene: -
j_gene: TRBJ2-5
abundance: many
v_gene: TRBV20-1
CDR3nt: TGCAGTGCCGCAAGGAGGGTTCAAGAGACCCAGTACTTC
CDR3aa: CSAARRVQETQYF

d_gene: -
j_gene: TRBJ2-1
abundance: -
v_gene: TRBV29-1
CDR3nt: TGCAGCGTTGGCCCCTCGGGCTCCTACAATGAGCAGTTCTTC
CDR3aa: CSVGPSGSYNEQFF

d_gene: -
j_gene: TRBJ2-3
abundance: few
v_gene: TRBV6-5
CDR3nt: TGTGCCAGCAGTTGGACTGAAACAGATACGCAGTATTTT
CDR3aa: CASSWTETDTQYF

d_gene: TRBD2
j_gene: TRBJ2-7
abundance: -
v_gene: TRBV15
CDR3nt: TGTGCCACCAGCAGAGACGCCGGGACTAGCTACGAGCAGTACTTC
CDR3aa: CATSRDAGTSYEQYF

d_gene: -
j_gene: TRBJ1-6
abundance: -
v_gene: TRBV7-2
CDR3nt: TGTGCCAGCAGCGCCTCCGACAGCCCCAGTTCACCCCTCCACTTT
CDR3aa: CASSASDSPSSPLHF

d_gene: TRBD2
j_gene: TRBJ2-3
abundance: many
v_gene: TRBV20-1
CDR3nt: TGCAGTGCTAGAGGGGTGGCGCGGGGGGGATATACGCAGTATTTT
CDR3aa: CSARGVARGGYTQYF

d_gene: TRBD2
j_gene: TRBJ2-5
abundance: few
v_gene: TRBV11-2
CDR3nt: TGTGCCAGCAGCTTCCAGGGACTAGCGGGGGGGAAAGAGACCCAGTACTTC
CDR3aa: CASSFQGLAGGKETQYF

d_gene: -
j_gene: TRBJ1-1
abundance: many
v_gene: TRBV29-1
CDR3nt: TGCAGCGTGGATCTAACTGAAGCTTTCTTT
CDR3aa: CSVDLTEAFF

d_gene: -
j_gene: TRBJ2-3
abundance: -
v_gene: TRBV24-1
CDR3nt: TGTGCCACCAGTGCGGAAGGGTTCAGCACAGATACGCAGTATTTT
CDR3aa: CATSAEGFSTDTQYF

d_gene: -
j_gene: TRBJ2-5
abundance: many
v_gene: TRBV20-1
CDR3nt: TGCAGTGCCACGAATGCGGTTGAGGACCAAGAGACCCAGTACTTC
CDR3aa: CSATNAVEDQETQYF

d_gene: -
j_gene: TRBJ1-2
abundance: many
v_gene: TRBV4-3
CDR3nt: TGCGCCAGCAGCCAGACCCCAGCAGGAACTCATGGCTACACCTTC
CDR3aa: CASSQTPAGTHGYTF

d_gene: -
j_gene: TRBJ2-2
abundance: -
v_gene: TRBV7-3
CDR3nt: TGTGCCAGCAGCCCCATGGACTCCTTCCCCGGGGAGCTGTTTTTT
CDR3aa: CASSPMDSFPGELFF

d_gene: -
j_gene: TRBJ1-6
abundance: few
v_gene: TRBV6-1
CDR3nt: TGTGCCAGCAGTGCAACGAGGGAACGGAATTCACCCCTCCACTTT
CDR3aa: CASSATRERNSPLHF

d_gene: TRBD2
j_gene: TRBJ2-5
abundance: few
v_gene: TRBV7-2
CDR3nt: TGTGCCAGCAGCTTAGTTTCTGCGGGGGGAGCCCAGTACTTC
CDR3aa: CASSLVSAGGAQYF

d_gene: -
j_gene: TRBJ2-3
abundance: many
v_gene: TRBV20-1
CDR3nt: TGCAGTGCTAGAGATCTAGGGAGTGGACACACAGATACGCAGTATTTT
CDR3aa: CSARDLGSGHTDTQYF

d_gene: -
j_gene: TRBJ2-4
abundance: many
v_gene: TRBV5-5
CDR3nt: TGTGCCAGCAGCTTATGGGGAACCAAAAACATTCAGTACTTC
CDR3aa: CASSLWGTKNIQYF

d_gene: -
j_gene: TRBJ1-6
abundance: few
v_gene: TRBV20-1
CDR3nt: TGCAGCGGGGGGGGGGTCCCCTATAATTCACCCCTCCACTTT
CDR3aa: CSGGGVPYNSPLHF

d_gene: TRBD2
j_gene: TRBJ2-5
abundance: many
v_gene: TRBV5-5
CDR3nt: TGTGCCAGCAGCTACAGACTAGCGGGGGCCGAGGAGACCCAGTACTTC
CDR3aa: CASSYRLAGAEETQYF

d_gene: TRBD1
j_gene: TRBJ2-3
abundance: many
v_gene: TRBV6-4
CDR3nt: TGTGCCAGCAGCGCTTCACAGGGGGCCCGAGATACGCAGTATTTT
CDR3aa: CASSASQGARDTQYF

d_gene: -
j_gene: TRBJ1-1
abundance: many
v_gene: TRBV12-3/TRBV12-4
CDR3nt: TGTGCCAGCAGCCCCAGGGTGATCGCGAACACTGAAGCTTTCTTT
CDR3aa: CASSPRVIANTEAFF

d_gene: -
j_gene: TRBJ1-1
abundance: few
v_gene: TRBV27
CDR3nt: TGTGCCAGCAGACCTACCCTATTTCAGGTCATGAACACTGAAGCTTTCTTT
CDR3aa: CASRPTLFQVMNTEAFF

d_gene: -
j_gene: TRBJ1-4
abundance: many
v_gene: TRBV29-1
CDR3nt: TGCAGCGTTGGCGCAACTAATGAAAAACTGTTTTTT
CDR3aa: CSVGATNEKLFF

d_gene: -
j_gene: TRBJ2-5
abundance: -
v_gene: TRBV20-1
CDR3nt: TGCAGTGCTAGAGGACCCGGTGAGACCCAGTACTTC
CDR3aa: CSARGPGETQYF

d_gene: -
j_gene: TRBJ1-1
abundance: -
v_gene: TRBV4-3
CDR3nt: TGCGCCAGCAGCCAGTACTTAGTGAACACTGAAGCTTTCTTT
CDR3aa: CASSQYLVNTEAFF

d_gene: -
j_gene: TRBJ2-1
abundance: few
v_gene: TRBV4-1
CDR3nt: TGCGCCAGCAGCCAAGCTCAAGCCACCAATGAGCAGTTCTTC
CDR3aa: CASSQAQATNEQFF

d_gene: -
j_gene: TRBJ2-2
abundance: many
v_gene: TRBV29-1
CDR3nt: TGCAGCGGAGAGGACGCGAACACCGGGGAGCTGTTTTTT
CDR3aa: CSGEDANTGELFF

d_gene: TRBD2
j_gene: TRBJ2-5
abundance: few
v_gene: TRBV20-1
CDR3nt: TGCAGTGCTACTGTAAGCGGGGTTTTCTCCCAAGAGACCCAGTACTTC
CDR3aa: CSATVSGVFSQETQYF

d_gene: TRBD1
j_gene: TRBJ1-5
abundance: -
v_gene: TRBV30
CDR3nt: TGTGCCTGGAGTAACCAGAAAGGGGGCTGGGACGATCAGCCCCAGCATTTT
CDR3aa: CAWSNQKGGWDDQPQHF

d_gene: -
j_gene: TRBJ1-5
abundance: many
v_gene: TRBV27
CDR3nt: TGTGCCAACCCTCGGGGGGGGTGCAATCAGCCCCAGCATTTT
CDR3aa: CANPRGGCNQPQHF

d_gene: -
j_gene: TRBJ1-1
abundance: many
v_gene: TRBV29-1
CDR3nt: TGCAGCGTTGGCAGGCCTCAAGCTTTCTTT
CDR3aa: CSVGRPQAFF

d_gene: -
j_gene: TRBJ2-2
abundance: many
v_gene: TRBV12-3/TRBV12-4
CDR3nt: TGTGCCATCGCTCGACAGGACGTCACCGGGGAGCTGTTTTTT
CDR3aa: CAIARQDVTGELFF

d_gene: -
j_gene: TRBJ1-1
abundance: few
v_gene: TRBV25-1
CDR3nt: TGTGCCAGCAGTGCCTCGGGGTGGAACACTGAAGCTTTCTTT
CDR3aa: CASSASGWNTEAFF

d_gene: -
j_gene: TRBJ2-7
abundance: few
v_gene: TRBV6-1
CDR3nt: TGTGCCAGCAGTCAACAAATTACAGGGTACGAGCAGTACTTC
CDR3aa: CASSQQITGYEQYF

d_gene: -
j_gene: TRBJ2-6
abundance: many
v_gene: TRBV20-1
CDR3nt: TGCAGTGCTAGACAGGGACACAACGTCCTGACTTTC
CDR3aa: CSARQGHNVLTF